These 19 T cell receptor beta chains came from one sample sequenced in a study of PD-1 blockade in classical Hodgkin lymphoma. The method was immunoSEQ multiplex PCR; TCRdb's version includes in-frame clones alone and lacks a portion of them. The sample has about 1,600 clones, roughly 73% seen once; the top ten hold about 31%. Autologous stem cell transplantation was followed by relapse in every patient, and brentuximab vedotin exposure varied. It was by magnetic negative selection that CD8+ T cells were isolated from thawed PBMCs. Sequencing used CD8+ T cells from blood, obtained at baseline. All receptors derive from a human donor with classical Hodgkin lymphoma.

The V and J genes are TRBV29-1 and TRBJ2-1; 12 nucleotides match TRBD2. CDR1 and CDR2 from the germline V gene are SQVTM and ANQGSEA. The CDR3 runs 14 residues. The junction had 6 bases not matched to a gene; V was cut back by 6 bases and J by 6 bases. The chain's CDR3 is CSVAGTSGSNEQFF. In DNA form, the CDR3 reads TGCAGCGTCGCCGGGACTAGCGGGTCCAATGAGCAGTTCTTC.

V and J are TRBV28 and TRBJ2-5; D gene ambiguous. Germline V gene sequence: CDR1 MDHEN, CDR2 SYDVKM. V lost 2 bases, J lost 5 bases, and 15 bases lay in between. This CDR3 has 15 residues. The CDR3 sequence: CASSLGGRVVETQYF. The CDR3 DNA reads TGTGCCAGCAGTTTAGGCGGCCGGGTGGTGGAGACCCAGTACTTC.

DNA of the CDR3: TGTGCCACCAGCCGGCCCGATAGCAATCAGCCCCAGCATTTT. It yields the protein CATSRPDSNQPQHF. The chain couples TRBV15 to TRBJ1-5; D unclear. V was cut by 5 bases and J by 0 bases, with 8 bases left in between. Germline V gene lookup returns CDR1 LNHNV and CDR2 YYDKDF (reference sequence). CDR3 length: 14 residues. Together with reference TRBV15 and TRBJ1-5, the CDR3 gives the full variable domain: DAMVIQNPRYQVTQFGKPVTLSCSQTLNHNVMYWYQQKSSQAPKLLFHYYDKDFNNEADTPDNFQSRRPNTSFCFLDIRSPGLGDTAMYLCATSRPDSNQPQHFGDGTRLSIL.

The V call is TRBV14, the J call TRBJ1-1; D not resolved. There are 15 residues in the CDR3. Germline loops: CDR1 SGHDN, CDR2 FVKESK. V was cut by 3 bases and J by 0 bases, with 11 bases left in between. This chain's CDR3 is CASSHSTEMNTEAFF. The CDR3 DNA follows: TGTGCCAGCAGCCATTCTACAGAGATGAACACTGAAGCTTTCTTT. The full variable domain, completed using reference TRBV14 and TRBJ1-1, is EAGVTQFPSHSVIEKGQTVTLRCDPISGHDNLYWYRRVMGKEIKFLLHFVKESKQDESGMPNNRFLAERTGGTYSTLKVQPAELEDSGVYFCASSHSTEMNTEAFFGQGTRLTVV.

The genes are TRBV2 and TRBJ2-6; D is undetermined. This CDR3 is built from 12 residues. V lost 5 bases and J 4 bases, leaving 3 bases between the germline ends. The germline gives CDR1 SNHLY, CDR2 FYNNEI. The CDR3 is CASSTGANVLTF. The CDR3 nucleotides are TGTGCCAGCAGTACCGGGGCCAACGTCCTGACTTTC.

This clone was seen a handful of times. The chain links TRBV5-1 to TRBJ2-7; 10 nucleotides line up with TRBD1. V gave up 2 bases and J gave up 6 bases; unmatched junction bases: 11. The CDR3 is made up of 16 amino acids. The V gene's germline CDR1 is SGHRS and CDR2 YFSETQ. Written as DNA, the CDR3 is TGCGCCAGCAGCTTAAGCATGACAGGGGGCGTCGTCGAGCAGTACTTC. It encodes CASSLSMTGGVVEQYF.

In this sample, this clone turned up a few times. The V and J genes are TRBV28 and TRBJ1-2, with D perhaps matching TRBD1 (5 bases). There are 15 residues in the CDR3. V lost 6 bases and J 0 bases, leaving 14 bases between the germline ends. CDR1 and CDR2 from the germline V gene are MDHEN and SYDVKM. CDR3 region: CASRQQDYSNYGYTF. The CDR3 bases are TGTGCCAGCAGGCAACAGGACTACTCTAACTATGGCTACACCTTC.

The chain uses TRBV6-1 and TRBJ2-7; 12 bases are a match to TRBD2. The CDR3 covers 14 residues. Losses at the gene ends were 5 bases for V and 4 bases for J; bases not matched to a gene: 3. Germline loops: CDR1 MNHNS, CDR2 SASEGT. CDR3 region: CASSRGTSGYEQYF. The CDR3 DNA reads as TGTGCCAGCAGTAGGGGGACTAGCGGGTACGAGCAGTACTTC.

Here the CDR3 DNA reads TGTGCCAGCAGCCAAATTCGGGAGACCCAGTACTTC. Its protein product is CASSQIRETQYF. V usage is TRBV14 and J usage is TRBJ2-5; D call uncertain. Trimming stripped 2 bases from V and 5 bases from J, with 6 bases between. There are 12 residues in the CDR3. Per germline, CDR1 SGHDN and CDR2 FVKESK.

V gene TRBV19 combines with J gene TRBJ2-7; weak D call: TRBD1 (5 bases). CDR3 length equals 14 residues. Germline loops: CDR1 LNHDA, CDR2 SQIVND (reference sequence). Trimming took off 10 bases at V and 1 base at J, with 17 bases between the two ends. CDR3 protein: CATSWGRNSYEQYF. The CDR3 DNA reads as TGTGCCACCTCGTGGGGCCGAAATTCCTACGAGCAGTACTTC.

Here the CDR3 DNA reads TGTGCCAGCAGTGAATTCGGGGTAAACACTGAAGCTTTCTTT. The encoded protein is CASSEFGVNTEAFF. This sequence joins TRBV2 and TRBJ1-1; D not resolved. The CDR3 totals 14 residues. Germline V gives CDR1 SNHLY, CDR2 FYNNEI. V lost 2 bases to trimming and J lost 2 bases, with 9 bases between them.

The J gene is TRBJ1-3, the V gene TRBV11-2; tentatively, D is TRBD1 (6 bases). Looked up from germline, CDR1 is SGHAT and CDR2 is FQNNGV. The V end was cut by 4 bases, the J end by 2 bases, with 15 bases between. The CDR3 is 16 amino acids. This chain's CDR3 is CASSSHPGTTGNTIYF. CDR3 DNA: TGTGCCAGCAGCTCTCACCCCGGGACAACTGGAAACACCATATATTTT.

The V call is TRBV28, the J call TRBJ1-2; no clear D. Trimming left V 6 bases short and J 2 bases short, with 7 bases between. This CDR3 is built from 12 residues. CDR1 is MDHEN, CDR2 SYDVKM, per germline. CDR3 residues: CASRYLNYGYTF. DNA for the CDR3: TGTGCCAGCAGGTATCTGAACTATGGCTACACCTTC.

The chain links TRBV16 to TRBJ1-4, with a tentative D call TRBD1 (5 bases). Germline CDR1 and CDR2: KGHSY and FQNENV. The ends were cut back, 3 bases at V and 2 bases at J, with 13 bases in the middle. The CDR3 loop spans 16 amino acids. For the CDR3, the DNA is TGTGCCAGCAGCCATTCGCAGGGATCGACTAATGAAAAACTGTTTTTT. Translation gives CASSHSQGSTNEKLFF.

The gene calls are TRBV15 and TRBJ1-3; maybe TRBD1 (6 bases). Germline CDR1 LNHNV, CDR2 YYDKDF (reference sequence). The CDR3 has 15 residues. V gave up 0 bases and J gave up 4 bases, with 10 bases separating them. The CDR3 region is CATSRERTAGNTIYF. In DNA form, the CDR3 reads TGTGCCACCAGCAGAGAGAGGACAGCCGGAAACACCATATATTTT.

The chain couples TRBV9 to TRBJ2-6; D perhaps matches TRBD2 (6 bases). V gave up 4 bases and J gave up 0 bases, with 17 bases separating them. The CDR3 has 18 residues. Germline values: CDR1 SGDLS, CDR2 YYNGEE. The CDR3 nucleotides are TGTGCCAGCAGCCAAAGTACAAGGGACTTCTCTGGGGCCAACGTCCTGACTTTC. Residues: CASSQSTRDFSGANVLTF.

The chain has TRBV27 and TRBJ2-4; D remains ambiguous. Trimming stripped 6 bases from V and 2 bases from J, with 11 bases between. The CDR3 is made up of 14 amino acids. Germline V gene sequence: CDR1 MNHEY, CDR2 SMNVEV (reference sequence). In nucleotides, the CDR3 is TGTGCCAGCAGCCCCCTTGGCACCAAAAACATTCAGTACTTC. Translated: CASSPLGTKNIQYF.

The chain joins TRBV28 to TRBJ2-4; 11 bases agree with TRBD2. Trimming at V came to 6 bases and at J to 0 bases, leaving 4 bases not matched to a gene. Germline V lookup: CDR1 MDHEN, CDR2 SYDVKM. There are 16 residues in the CDR3. The DNA for the CDR3 is TGTGCCAGCAGCCTTGGACTAGCGGGAGCCAAAAACATTCAGTACTTC. The encoded protein is CASSLGLAGAKNIQYF.

This clone was picked up a small number of times. This chain connects TRBV28 to TRBJ2-7, with D perhaps TRBD1 or TRBD2 (6 bases each). The ends were cut back, 7 bases at V and 5 bases at J, with 21 bases in the middle. The CDR3 covers 15 residues. Germline values: CDR1 MDHEN, CDR2 SYDVKM. The CDR3 spells CASTPLSGARNEQYF. The CDR3 bases are TGTGCCAGCACCCCGTTGTCGGGGGCTCGGAACGAGCAGTACTTC.